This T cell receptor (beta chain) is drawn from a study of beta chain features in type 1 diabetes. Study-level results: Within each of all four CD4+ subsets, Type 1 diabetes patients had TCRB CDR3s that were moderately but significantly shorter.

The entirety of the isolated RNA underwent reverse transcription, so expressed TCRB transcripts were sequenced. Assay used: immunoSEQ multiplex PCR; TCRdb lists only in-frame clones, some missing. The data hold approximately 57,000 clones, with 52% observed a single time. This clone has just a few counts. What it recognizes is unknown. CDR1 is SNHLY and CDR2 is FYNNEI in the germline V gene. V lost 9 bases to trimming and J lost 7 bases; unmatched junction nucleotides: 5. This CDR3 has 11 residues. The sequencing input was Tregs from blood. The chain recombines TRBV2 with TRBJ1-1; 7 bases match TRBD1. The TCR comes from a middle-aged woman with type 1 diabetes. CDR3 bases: TGTGCCAGTGGACAGGTCTTTGAAGCTTTCTTT. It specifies CASGQVFEAFF.